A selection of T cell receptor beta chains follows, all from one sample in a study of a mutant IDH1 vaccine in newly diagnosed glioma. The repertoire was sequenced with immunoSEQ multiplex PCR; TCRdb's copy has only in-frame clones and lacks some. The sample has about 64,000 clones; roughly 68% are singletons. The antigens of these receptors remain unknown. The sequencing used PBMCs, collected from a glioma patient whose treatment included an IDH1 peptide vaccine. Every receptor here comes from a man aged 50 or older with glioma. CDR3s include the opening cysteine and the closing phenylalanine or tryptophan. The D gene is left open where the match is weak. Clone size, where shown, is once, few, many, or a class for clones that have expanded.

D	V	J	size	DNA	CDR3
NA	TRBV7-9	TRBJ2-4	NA	TGTGCCAGCAGCTTAGGGGCTCAGGGGCTAGCCAAAAACATTCAGTACTTC	CASSLGAQGLAKNIQYF
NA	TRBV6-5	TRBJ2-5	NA	TGTGCCAGCAGCCTAAGAGAGACCCAGTACTTC	CASSLRETQYF
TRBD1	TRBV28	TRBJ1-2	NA	TGTGCCAGCAGTTTACCCGGACAGGGAACAGCTAACTATGGCTACACCTTC	CASSLPGQGTANYGYTF
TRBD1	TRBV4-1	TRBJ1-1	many	TGCGCCAGCAGCCAAGTCACAGGGGGCATTGAAGCTTTCTTT	CASSQVTGGIEAFF
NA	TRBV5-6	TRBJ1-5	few	TGTGCCAGCAGCTTGGATCCTTATCAGCCCCAGCATTTT	CASSLDPYQPQHF
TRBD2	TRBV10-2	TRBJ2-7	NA	TGCGCCAGCAGGGATACCGGGACTAGCGGCGTCGTCTCCTACGAGCAGTACTTC	CASRDTGTSGVVSYEQYF
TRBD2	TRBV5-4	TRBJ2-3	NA	TGTGCCAGCAGCTTGGACAGCGGGGGGCCCCCAGATACGCAGTATTTT	CASSLDSGGPPDTQYF
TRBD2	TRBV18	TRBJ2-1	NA	TGTGCCAGCTCACCACCGTCGGGACTAGCTCTTGAGCAGTTCTTC	CASSPPSGLALEQFF
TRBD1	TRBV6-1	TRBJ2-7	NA	TGTGCCAGTGAGGCAGGGGGCCGCAGGGAGCAGTACTTC	CASEAGGRREQYF
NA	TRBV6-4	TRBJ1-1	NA	TGTGCCAGCAGTAAGAACGGTGAAGCTTTCTTT	CASSKNGEAFF
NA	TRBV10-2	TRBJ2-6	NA	TGCGCCAGCAGAGACAGTCCTGGGGCCAACGTCCTGACTTTC	CASRDSPGANVLTF
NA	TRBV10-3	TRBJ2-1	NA	TGTGCCATCAGTGAGCAGGGGTCTGAGCAGTTCTTC	CAISEQGSEQFF
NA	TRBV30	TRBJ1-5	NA	TGTGCCTGGAGTGACCCTAGGGGGGATAGCAATCAGCCCCAGCATTTT	CAWSDPRGDSNQPQHF
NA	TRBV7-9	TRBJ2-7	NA	TGTGCCAGCAGCTCGGACAGTCGATCCTACGAGCAGTACTTC	CASSSDSRSYEQYF
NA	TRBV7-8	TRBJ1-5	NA	TGTGCCAGCAGCTTGCTACAGGGAGAAAATCAGCCCCAGCATTTT	CASSLLQGENQPQHF
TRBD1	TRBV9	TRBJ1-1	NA	TGTGCCAGCGGTACAGGGGTCACTGAAGCTTTCTTT	CASGTGVTEAFF
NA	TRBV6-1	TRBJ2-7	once	TGTGCCAGCAGTGTTTCAGGGAAGCGCCGGTACTTC	CASSVSGKRRYF
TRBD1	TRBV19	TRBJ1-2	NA	TGTGCCAGTAGTATCGGACAGGGGGCTTGGTATGGCTACACCTTC	CASSIGQGAWYGYTF
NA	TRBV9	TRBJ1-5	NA	TGTGCCAGCAGCCCCGACAGCAATCAGCCCCAGCATTTT	CASSPDSNQPQHF
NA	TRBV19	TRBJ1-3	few	TGTGCCAGTAGTATCCAAACACCGGGAAACACCATATATTTT	CASSIQTPGNTIYF
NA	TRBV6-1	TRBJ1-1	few	TGTGCCAGCAGGACCGCCGGGACACCCGGGACTGAAGCTTTCTTT	CASRTAGTPGTEAFF
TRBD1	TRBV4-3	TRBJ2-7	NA	TGCGCCAGCAGCCTTGGGACAGGGGACCACGAGCAGTACTTC	CASSLGTGDHEQYF
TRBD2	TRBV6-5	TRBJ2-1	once	TGTGCCAGCAGCCGACTAGCGGGGGACAATGAGCAGTTCTTC	CASSRLAGDNEQFF
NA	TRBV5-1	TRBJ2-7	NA	TGCGCCAGCAGCTTCCGGGACCAGAATTACGAGCAGTACTTC	CASSFRDQNYEQYF
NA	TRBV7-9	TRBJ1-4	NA	TGTGCCAGCAGCTTGGCAGGGGCTAATGAAAAACTGTTTTTT	CASSLAGANEKLFF
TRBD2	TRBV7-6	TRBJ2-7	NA	TGTGCCAGCAGTCCCGGGACTAGCGGGGAAGAGCAGTACTTC	CASSPGTSGEEQYF
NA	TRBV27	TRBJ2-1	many	TGTGCCAGCAGTTTCCGCCCTCGACACCCCTACAATGAGCAGTTCTTC	CASSFRPRHPYNEQFF
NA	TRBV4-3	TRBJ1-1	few	TGCGCCAGCAGCCAAGAACGGAATTCTGAAGCTTTCTTT	CASSQERNSEAFF
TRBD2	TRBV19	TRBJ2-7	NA	TGTGCCAGTAGTTCCCCTGGAATAGCGGGGGGTTACGAGCAGTACTTC	CASSSPGIAGGYEQYF
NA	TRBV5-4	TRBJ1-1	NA	TGTGCCAGCAACCCGGACAGGAACACTGAAGCTTTCTTT	CASNPDRNTEAFF
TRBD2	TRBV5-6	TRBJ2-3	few	TGTGCCAGCAGCTCCCGACTAGCGGGCACAGATACGCAGTATTTT	CASSSRLAGTDTQYF
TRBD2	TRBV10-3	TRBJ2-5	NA	TGTGCCGTGGGGTGGACGCAGCGGGGGGACCAAGAGACCCAGTACTTC	CAVGWTQRGDQETQYF
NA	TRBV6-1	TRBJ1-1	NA	TGTGCCACAAAGGCAGAGACGAACACTGAAGCTTTCTTT	CATKAETNTEAFF
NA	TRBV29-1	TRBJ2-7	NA	TGCAGCGTCCGGCGGGCGGAAAGCTACGAGCAGTACTTC	CSVRRAESYEQYF
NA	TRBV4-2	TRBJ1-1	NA	TGTGCCAGCAGCCAAGGGGGAAGCGGGAACACTGAAGCTTTCTTT	CASSQGGSGNTEAFF
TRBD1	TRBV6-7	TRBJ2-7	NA	TGTGCCAGCAGTTACTCGAGTCGTTTGGGCCAGGGGGCCCTCCACGAGCAGTACTTC	CASSYSSRLGQGALHEQYF
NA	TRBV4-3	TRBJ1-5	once	TGCGCCAGCAGCCATGGATCCGGGGGTATAGGGGTTAGCAATCAGCCCCAGCATTTT	CASSHGSGGIGVSNQPQHF
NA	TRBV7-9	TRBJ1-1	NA	TGTGCCAGCAGGGGAGAGGGGTGGAACACTGAAGCTTTCTTT	CASRGEGWNTEAFF
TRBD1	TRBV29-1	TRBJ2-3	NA	TGCAGCGTCTGGGACAGGGTGATGGGAGATACGCAGTATTTT	CSVWDRVMGDTQYF
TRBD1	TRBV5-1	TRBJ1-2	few	TGCGCCAGCAGCCCGGGACAGGGGGCCCTCTCTGGATATGGCTACACCTTC	CASSPGQGALSGYGYTF
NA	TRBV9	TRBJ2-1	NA	TGTGCCAGCAGCCCCGCGGAGGGCAGGGAGTTCTTC	CASSPAEGREFF
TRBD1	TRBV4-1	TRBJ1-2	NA	TGCGCCAGCAGCCAAGAGGGGACAGGGACGGGTGGCTACACCTTC	CASSQEGTGTGGYTF
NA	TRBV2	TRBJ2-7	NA	TGTGCCAGCAGATCCAGGAGCTCCTACGAGCAGTACTTC	CASRSRSSYEQYF
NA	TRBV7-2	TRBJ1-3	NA	TGTGCCAGCAGCCCCAGTCAGGGCGGAAACACCATATATTTT	CASSPSQGGNTIYF
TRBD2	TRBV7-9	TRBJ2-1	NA	TGTGCCAGCAGCCCAATAGCGGGGCGCTCCTACAATGAGCAGTTCTTC	CASSPIAGRSYNEQFF
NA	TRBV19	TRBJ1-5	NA	TGTGCCAGTAGTATAGAAAAATCGCCCCGTGGGGAGCCCCAGCATTTT	CASSIEKSPRGEPQHF
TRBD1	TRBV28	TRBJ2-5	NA	TGTGCCAGCAGTTCGTCTACAGGGGGCGGAGAGACCCAGTACTTC	CASSSSTGGGETQYF
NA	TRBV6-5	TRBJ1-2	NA	TGTGCCAGCAGACGGGGGGGGGATTCAGGCTATGGCTACACCTTC	CASRRGGDSGYGYTF
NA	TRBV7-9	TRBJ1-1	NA	TGTGCCAGCAGCTTGGCAGGGCGGAGTGATGAAGCTTTCTTT	CASSLAGRSDEAFF
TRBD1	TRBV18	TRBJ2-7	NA	TGTGCCAGCTCACCGGACAGGGGGCGCCTCCACGAGCAGTACTTC	CASSPDRGRLHEQYF
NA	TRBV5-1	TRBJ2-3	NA	TGCGCCAGCAGGGGGGAAGATACGCAGTATTTT	CASRGEDTQYF
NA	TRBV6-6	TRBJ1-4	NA	TGTGCCAGCAGTTACCCACAAAGCGGGCCCGACAAACTGTTTTTT	CASSYPQSGPDKLFF
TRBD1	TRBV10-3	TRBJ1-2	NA	TGTGCCATCAGTGCATCAGGGGGCTATGGCTACACCTTC	CAISASGGYGYTF
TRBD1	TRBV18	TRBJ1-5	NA	TGTGCCAGCTCACCCGGGACAGGAGAGCCCCAGCATTTT	CASSPGTGEPQHF
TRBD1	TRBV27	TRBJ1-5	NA	TGTGCCAGCAGGAGACAGGGTGGCAATCAGCCCCAGCATTTT	CASRRQGGNQPQHF